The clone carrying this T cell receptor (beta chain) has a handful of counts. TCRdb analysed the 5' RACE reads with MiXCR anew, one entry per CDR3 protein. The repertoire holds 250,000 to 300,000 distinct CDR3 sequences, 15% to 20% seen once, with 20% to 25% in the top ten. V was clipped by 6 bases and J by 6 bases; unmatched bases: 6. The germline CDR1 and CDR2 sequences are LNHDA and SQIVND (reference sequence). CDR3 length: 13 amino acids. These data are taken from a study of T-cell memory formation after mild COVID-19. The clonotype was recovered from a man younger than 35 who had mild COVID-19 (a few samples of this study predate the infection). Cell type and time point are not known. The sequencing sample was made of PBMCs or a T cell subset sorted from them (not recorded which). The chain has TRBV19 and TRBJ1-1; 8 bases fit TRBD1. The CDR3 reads CASSQSGGPEAFF. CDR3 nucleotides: TGTGCCAGTAGCCAATCAGGGGGCCCTGAAGCTTTCTTT.